This T cell receptor beta chain was observed in a study of cytomegalovirus exposure and HLA in healthy donors. Whole-study results and caveats: Reports indicate that TCR beta sequences accurately predicted the HLA-A and HLA-B alleles of most subjects.

In the PCR, 60 Vbeta and 13 Jbeta primers were used. Per the original methods: Roughly 83 million unique TCR beta chains, around 11 million of them shared, were counted by a later analysis. The protocol was immunoSEQ multiplex PCR, while the TCRdb copy is restricted to in-frame clones and leaves out a portion. V and J calls plus clone size are reproduced from that table; the DNA served to infer D and trimming. The sample yields 90,000 to 150,000 clones, over 60% seen once. The count of this clone is one. Its antigen is undetermined. The V gene's germline CDR1 is SEHNR and CDR2 FQNEAQ (reference sequence). The CDR3 sequence is 14 residues long. V gave up 3 bases and J gave up 2 bases; unmatched junction bases: 4.

The V call is TRBV7-9, the J call TRBJ2-7; 7 bases map to TRBD2. This clonotype originated in a human donor in good health. Sequencing was carried out using PBMCs. This chain's CDR3 is CASSFGLDPYEQYF. The CDR3 DNA reads as TGTGCCAGCAGCTTTGGACTAGACCCCTACGAGCAGTACTTC.